The 31 T cell receptor beta chains in this list originate from one sample, sequenced in a study of metastatic and nonmetastatic thyroid tumors. No patient received treatment before thyroid surgery. TCRdb used MiXCR to call clones anew from the PCR reads. The sample has 35,000 to 45,000 clones, over 10% seen once; the top ten hold about 9%. Material: blood. These receptors came from a male donor with papillary thyroid cancer or a benign thyroid nodule (not recorded which). Some clones in this sample may be carry-over from other donors' samples.

The gene calls are TRBV18 and TRBJ1-5; 8 nucleotides line up with TRBD1. The CDR3 has 14 residues. J gave up 5 bases and V 3 bases, and 3 bases lay outside the gene matches. Germline loops: CDR1 KGHSH, CDR2 LQKENI. In DNA form, the CDR3 reads TGTGCCAGCTCACCGGGACAGGCGGATCAGCCCCAGCATTTT. It encodes CASSPGQADQPQHF.

This clone was counted ten times or more. The rearrangement links TRBV11-2 to TRBJ2-2, with D tentatively TRBD1 or TRBD2 (5 bases each). This CDR3 region has 17 residues. CDR1 and CDR2 (germline): SGHAT, FQNNGV. V was shortened by 4 bases and J by 8 bases, with 23 bases between the two germline ends. In DNA, the CDR3 is TGTGCCAGCAGCTACCTTCCGGGGCGCCTTCCGGGGGGGGAGCTGTTTTTT. Residues: CASSYLPGRLPGGELFF.

This clone was seen ten or more times. The chain couples TRBV19 to TRBJ2-7, with 10 bases identical to TRBD1. With 3 bases clipped from V and 6 bases from J, the junction kept 11 bases outside the gene matches. The CDR3 loop spans 16 amino acids. CDR1 and CDR2 from the germline V gene are LNHDA and SQIVND (reference sequence). The CDR3 loop is CASSMSPGQGTVEQYF. The DNA for the CDR3 is TGTGCCAGTAGTATGTCCCCGGGACAGGGGACTGTCGAGCAGTACTTC.

This clone came up many times. V usage is TRBV30 and J usage is TRBJ1-1, with D uncertain. V was cut by 0 bases and J by 2 bases, with 13 bases left in between. Germline V gene sequence: CDR1 GTSNPN, CDR2 SVGIG (reference sequence). The CDR3 is 15 residues long. The CDR3 coding sequence is TGTGCCTGGAGTGTAAAGTCCCGGAGAAACACTGAAGCTTTCTTT. Its protein product is CAWSVKSRRNTEAFF.

This clone was recorded at least ten times. J is TRBJ1-3 and V is TRBV11-2, with D hard to call. The CDR3 loop spans 13 amino acids. V lost 0 bases, J lost 4 bases, and 4 bases lay in between. CDR1 and CDR2 from the germline V gene are SGHAT and FQNNGV. The CDR3 region has the DNA TGTGCCAGCAGCTTAGACGTGGGAAACACCATATATTTT. It codes for CASSLDVGNTIYF.

In this sample, this clone turned up many times. The chain links TRBV13 to TRBJ2-7; 7 nucleotides agree with TRBD2. The CDR3 is made up of 14 amino acids. Trimming at V came to 1 base and at J to 6 bases, leaving 6 bases not matched to a gene. CDR1 is PRHDT and CDR2 is FYEKMQ in the germline V gene (reference sequence). CDR3 DNA sequence: TGTGCCAGCAGCTTAGTATCGGGGGGTGGCGAGCAGTACTTC. Its translation is CASSLVSGGGEQYF.

This clone showed up many times. The rearrangement links TRBV11-2 to TRBJ2-5; 9 positions agree with TRBD2. The V gene end was trimmed by 5 bases and the J gene end by 8 bases; junction bases not matched to a gene: 9. Germline CDR1 reads SGHAT; CDR2 reads FQNNGV. CDR3 length: 14 amino acids. In nucleotides, the CDR3 is TGTGCCAGCAGCCGGGCTAGCGGGGATATAACCCAGTACTTC. Translating gives CASSRASGDITQYF.

With respect to this clone: This may stem from a read error, because a much larger clone lies one nucleotide away. The chain combines TRBV3-1 with TRBJ2-6; D unclear. Germline V gene sequence: CDR1 LGHDT, CDR2 YNNKEL (reference sequence). Trimming shortened V by 1 base and J by 3 bases, and 13 bases separated the two germline ends. This CDR3 has 17 amino acids. CDR3 protein: CASSQARGLVGANVLTF. CDR3 nucleotides: TGTGCCAGCAGCCAAGCTCGTGGGTTGGTTGGGGCCAACGTCCTGACTTTC.

This clone ranks as medium-sized. The chain uses TRBV28 and TRBJ2-7, with D possibly matching TRBD2 (6 bases). Germline assignment: CDR1 MDHEN and CDR2 SYDVKM. CDR3 length: 14 amino acids. Trimming pared 5 bases from V and 3 bases from J, leaving 14 bases between. CDR3 in amino acids: CASSPGLSYYEQYF. CDR3 coding DNA: TGTGCCAGCAGTCCGGGACTTAGTTACTACGAGCAGTACTTC.

The J gene is TRBJ2-7, the V gene TRBV7-9; tentatively, D is TRBD1 or TRBD2 (5 bases each). The V and J ends lost 5 bases and 0 bases respectively, with 11 bases between them. The germline gives CDR1 SEHNR, CDR2 FQNEAQ (reference sequence). The CDR3 is 14 amino acids. CDR3 region: CASSRGTVSYEQYF. The CDR3 region has the DNA TGTGCCAGCAGCCGAGGGACGGTCTCCTACGAGCAGTACTTC.

In its sample, this clone was seen many times. This chain joins TRBV7-2 and TRBJ2-5, with unresolved D. V lost 4 bases, J lost 0 bases, and 3 bases lay in between. The CDR3 extends over 12 amino acids. Per the germline V gene, CDR1 is SGHTA and CDR2 is FQGNSA. The chain's CDR3 is CASSSYQETQYF. For the CDR3, the DNA is TGTGCCAGCAGCTCGTACCAAGAGACCCAGTACTTC.

This clone is deemed medium-sized. J is TRBJ1-2 and V is TRBV6-5, with a tentative D call TRBD1 (5 bases). The V end lost 0 bases, the J end lost 4 bases, and 12 bases lay between the germline ends. Germline assignment: CDR1 MNHEY and CDR2 SVGAGI. This CDR3 is 15 amino acids long. As DNA, the CDR3 is TGTGCCAGCAGTTACTCGGAGGGGAGCTCCTATGGCTACACCTTC. Its protein product is CASSYSEGSSYGYTF.

This clone was recorded many times. The chain has TRBV5-6 and TRBJ1-5; D perhaps matches TRBD1 (5 bases). Trimming removed 0 bases from V and 1 base from J, with 11 bases in between. Germline V gene data show CDR1 as SGHDT and CDR2 as YYEEEE. The CDR3 sequence is 16 residues long. The DNA of the CDR3 is TGTGCCAGCAGCTTGGGAGCGGGACCAAGCAATCAGCCCCAGCATTTT. It specifies CASSLGAGPSNQPQHF.

A few counts support this clone. The conserved closing phenylalanine or tryptophan is absent in this CDR3, likely reflecting a read error. The V gene is TRBV6-1, the J gene TRBJ2-1; no clear D. V was trimmed by 6 bases and J by 1 base, leaving 13 bases between them. The CDR3 runs 15 residues. Germline V gives CDR1 MNHNS, CDR2 SASEGT. CDR3 protein: CASSPLSRSYNEQFL. The CDR3 DNA reads as TGTGCCAGCAGCCCTCTCTCGAGATCCTACAATGAGCAGTTCTTA.

This clone was recorded at least ten times. The rearrangement links TRBV20-1 to TRBJ1-5; 7 nucleotides line up with TRBD1. The CDR3 is 14 amino acids. The germline V gene has CDR1 DFQATT and CDR2 SNEGSKA (reference sequence). The trim removed 0 bases at V and 7 bases at J, leaving 6 bases unmatched. The CDR3 loop reads CSARDPPGGQPQHF. For the CDR3, the DNA is TGCAGTGCTAGAGATCCCCCAGGGGGGCAGCCCCAGCATTTT.

At least ten counts were recorded for this clone. The chain carries TRBV27 and TRBJ2-1; no clear D gene. CDR3 length: 15 amino acids. Trimming cost V 0 bases and J 0 bases, with 6 bases left between them. Germline CDR1 is MNHEY and CDR2 is SMNVEV (reference sequence). This CDR3 reads CASSLSLPSYNEQFF. The CDR3 DNA reads as TGTGCCAGCAGTTTATCGCTACCCTCCTACAATGAGCAGTTCTTC.

The genes are TRBV11-2 and TRBJ2-1; TRBD2 matches 13 bases. CDR1 and CDR2 (germline): SGHAT, FQNNGV. CDR3 length: 16 residues. Trimming took 7 bases from V and 7 from J; bases not matched to a gene: 10. The CDR3 DNA sequence: TGTGCCAGCATAGCGACCGGACTAGCGGGGGAGAATGAGCAGTTCTTC. Protein product: CASIATGLAGENEQFF. The variable domain in full, with the rest retrieved from reference TRBV11-2 and TRBJ2-1, is EAGVAQSPRYKIIEKRQSVAFWCNPISGHATLYWYQQILGQGPKLLIQFQNNGVVDDSQLPKDRFSAERLKGVDSTLKIQPAKLEDSAVYLCASIATGLAGENEQFFGPGTRLTVL.

This clone has ten or more counts. The chain uses TRBV4-3 and TRBJ2-1, with D hard to call. From germline, CDR1 is LGHNA and CDR2 YSLEER. Trimming cost V 0 bases and J 0 bases, with 6 bases left between them. The length of the CDR3 is 15 residues. The CDR3 coding sequence is TGCGCCAGCAGCCAAGAAGGTAGCTCCTACAATGAGCAGTTCTTC. It encodes CASSQEGSSYNEQFF.

This clone was counted at least ten times. This sequence joins TRBV20-1 and TRBJ2-2; 8 bases map to TRBD2. Germline V CDR1 and CDR2: DFQATT, SNEGSKA (reference sequence). After removal of 2 bases from V and 6 bases from J, the junction contained 8 bases not matched to a gene. The CDR3 spans 15 residues. The CDR3 region has the DNA TGCAGTGCTAGACCTCCGGGGGGGGAGCCCGGGGAGCTGTTTTTT. Protein product: CSARPPGGEPGELFF.

Judged by abundance, this clone is medium-sized. For the CDR3, the DNA is TGTGCCAGCAGTTTAGACAGCCTAGTAGCCCTCCACTTT. Protein product: CASSLDSLVALHF. The chain combines TRBV28 with TRBJ1-6; weak D call: TRBD1 (5 bases). The CDR3 contains 13 residues. Germline V lookup: CDR1 MDHEN, CDR2 SYDVKM. The V end was cut by 2 bases, the J end by 14 bases, with 13 bases between.

Comments on this clone: Possible read error: a much larger clone is one base away. This chain connects TRBV6-4 to TRBJ2-1, with 11 bases that match TRBD2. Germline CDR1 MRHNA, CDR2 SNTAGT. The J segment lost 10 bases and the V segment lost 6 bases, leaving 17 bases of the junction unmatched. The CDR3 has 17 amino acids. DNA for the CDR3: TGTGCCAGCAGCAACACGGTACTAGCGGGGGAGGTAGGGGAGCAGTTCTTC. Translating gives CASSNTVLAGEVGEQFF.

This chain links TRBV7-2 with TRBJ2-5; possible D gene TRBD2, 6 bases. V was cut by 3 bases and J by 7 bases, with 15 bases left in between. The CDR3 runs 14 residues. Germline V gene sequence: CDR1 SGHTA, CDR2 FQGNSA. Here the CDR3 DNA reads TGTGCCAGCAGCTTGGGGGGAGTCAGAGGGACCCAGTACTTC. This sequence encodes CASSLGGVRGTQYF.

This clone was seen repeatedly, ten times or more. V is TRBV11-2 and J is TRBJ2-7, with 9 bases lining up with TRBD2. V was pared by 5 bases and J by 0 bases, with 8 bases of the junction left unmatched. The CDR3 covers 16 residues. In germline, CDR1 is SGHAT, CDR2 FQNNGV. CDR3 DNA sequence: TGTGCCAGCAGCCCGTACTTAGCGGGGGCCTCCTACGAGCAGTACTTC. It translates to CASSPYLAGASYEQYF.

This clone was counted many times. The V call is TRBV19, the J call TRBJ2-2; 8 bases map to TRBD1. V was clipped by 9 bases and J by 2 bases; unmatched bases: 11. Germline lookup yields CDR1 LNHDA and CDR2 SQIVND (reference sequence). This CDR3 region has 16 residues. The CDR3 DNA reads TGTGCCAGCTCTCGGACAGGGCAATTAAACACCGGGGAGCTGTTTTTT. The encoded protein is CASSRTGQLNTGELFF.

This clone was observed a single time. A much larger clone is a single base away; this may be a read error. CDR3 in amino acids: CASSLQDRRHQETQYF. CDR3 nucleotides: TGTGCCAGCAGCTTGCAGGACAGGCGCCACCAAGAGACCCAGTACTTC. The J gene is TRBJ2-5, the V gene TRBV7-9; 7 positions agree with TRBD1. Losses at the gene ends were 3 bases for V and 0 bases for J; bases not matched to a gene: 7. The germline V gene has CDR1 SEHNR and CDR2 FQNEAQ (reference sequence). CDR3 size: 16 residues.

This clone was recorded at least ten times. The chain carries TRBV7-6 and TRBJ1-2; the match to TRBD1 covers 11 bases. Per germline, CDR1 SGHVS and CDR2 FNYEAQ. With 1 base clipped from V and 6 bases from J, the junction kept 1 base outside the gene matches. This CDR3 comprises 14 residues. In nucleotides, the CDR3 is TGTGCCAGCAGCTTAGGGGACAGGGGGAATGGCTACACCTTC. Translation gives CASSLGDRGNGYTF.

This clone was seen many times. The chain employs TRBV15 and TRBJ2-7; 8 bases line up with TRBD2. This CDR3 has 14 residues. Looked up from germline, CDR1 is LNHNV and CDR2 is YYDKDF (reference sequence). V lost 6 bases, J lost 0 bases, and 4 bases stayed unmatched. The chain's CDR3 is CATRQSGSSYEQYF. Written as DNA, the CDR3 is TGTGCCACCAGACAAAGCGGGAGCTCCTACGAGCAGTACTTC.

Concerning this clone itself: A read error may account for a junction end that differs from germline. The chain couples TRBV20-1 to TRBJ1-5; D unclear. CDR3 length equals 14 residues. Per germline, CDR1 DFQATT and CDR2 SNEGSKA (reference sequence). CDR3: CSAVHTRFNQLQHF. The CDR3 DNA sequence: TGCAGTGCCGTCCATACCAGGTTCAATCAGCTCCAGCATTTT.

This clone has a count of ten or more. The chain uses TRBV20-1 and TRBJ2-3; 10 bases align to TRBD2. The CDR3 runs to 17 residues. Germline loops: CDR1 DFQATT, CDR2 SNEGSKA (reference sequence). J gave up 0 bases and V 3 bases, and 9 bases lay outside the gene matches. CDR3 residues: CSASPMTSGPSTDTQYF. The DNA of the CDR3 is TGCAGTGCTAGCCCCATGACTAGCGGGCCTAGCACAGATACGCAGTATTTT.

This clone was observed many times. The junction differs from germline at one of its ends, possibly a read error. The V and J genes are TRBV6-1 and TRBJ2-4; no definite D call. Germline V gene lookup returns CDR1 MNHNS and CDR2 SASEGT. The CDR3 covers 11 residues. The CDR3 DNA reads TGTGCCAGCGGTGAAGCGAACATTCAGTACTTC. It yields the protein CASGEANIQYF.

The chain carries TRBV3-1 and TRBJ1-1, with D unresolved. Looked up from germline, CDR1 is LGHDT and CDR2 is YNNKEL (reference sequence). Trimming removed 4 bases from V and 6 bases from J, with 18 bases in between. CDR3 length equals 15 residues. Here the CDR3 DNA reads TGTGCCAGCAGCCTTAGACCCCCCGTCACGGCTGAAGCTTTCTTT. As protein: CASSLRPPVTAEAFF.